Sequencing of this T cell receptor (beta chain) was carried out in a study of blood T cells in healthy people across ages. For the second PCR, which ran for 7 to 11 cycles, a sample-barcoded 5' primer and a J-beta primer mix were used. Tags on each cDNA molecule came from a template-switch adaptor with 12 random nucleotides. MiXCR, applied by TCRdb to the 5' RACE reads, yields one record per CDR3 protein. The top ten hold 6.5% to 8.5% of the sample, which has about 1,400,000 distinct CDR3 sequences, roughly 64% seen once. Extractions gave at least 5.5 micrograms of total RNA per sample. Germline values: CDR1 SGHRS, CDR2 YFSETQ. There are 18 residues in the CDR3. The V segment lost 7 bases and the J segment 0 bases; nucleotides outside the gene matches: 13.

Input material: blood. The source is a young man in good health. This chain links TRBV5-1 with TRBJ2-3; TRBD2 matches 11 bases. The CDR3 DNA follows: TGCGCCAGCTATGACCGGCAAACTAGCGGGGGTAGCACAGATACGCAGTATTTT. Amino acids: CASYDRQTSGGSTDTQYF.